This T cell receptor beta chain originates from a study of T cell repertoires in cytomegalovirus infection. Trimming removed 0 bases from V and 4 bases from J; junction bases left unmatched: 9. The germline V gene has CDR1 LGHNA and CDR2 YNFKEQ. The CDR3 runs to 17 residues. This clonotype was seen at least ten times. TCRdb analysed the reads with MiXCR anew, one entry per CDR3 protein. Among nearly 550,000 distinct CDR3 sequences, 16% were seen once, and the ten largest hold more than 20%. The chain links TRBV4-2 to TRBJ2-3; 8 bases match TRBD2. This receptor was taken from a human donor in good health (CMV status not recorded). Some clones in this sample may be carry-over from other donors' samples. The sample consisted of CD8+ T cells from PBMCs. DNA for the CDR3: TGTGCCAGCAGCCAAGATTCCCCAGCGGGGGAATCAGATACGCAGTATTTT. Its protein is CASSQDSPAGESDTQYF.